One sample yielded the 25 T cell receptor beta chains listed below, sequenced in a study of T cell changes during pregnancy in multiple sclerosis. The repertoire was sequenced with immunoSEQ multiplex PCR; TCRdb's copy has only in-frame clones and lacks some. The sample yields 65,000 to 85,000 clones, approximately 93% seen once. This material consisted of CD4+ T cells from peripheral blood mononuclear cells, taken after pregnancy. The receptors shown here come from a female donor with multiple sclerosis, enrolled in a pregnancy study.

This clone appeared once. This chain's CDR3 is CASSIAGEPSYEQYF. The CDR3 DNA follows: TGTGCCAGCAGTATAGCGGGAGAACCCTCCTACGAGCAGTACTTC. This chain links TRBV28 with TRBJ2-7, with 9 positions matching TRBD2. V gave up 5 bases and J gave up 0 bases; unmatched junction bases: 5. The CDR3 spans 15 residues. Germline values: CDR1 MDHEN, CDR2 SYDVKM.

The rearrangement joins TRBV7-2 to TRBJ1-4, with D tentatively TRBD1 (6 bases). Looked up from germline, CDR1 is SGHTA and CDR2 is FQGNSA. This CDR3 has 16 amino acids. The V end lost 1 base, the J end lost 7 bases, and 16 bases lay between the germline ends. CDR3 in DNA: TGTGCCAGCAGCTTAGATCCGACAGAACAGGGTGAAAAACTGTTTTTT. This sequence encodes CASSLDPTEQGEKLFF.

The V call is TRBV5-4, the J call TRBJ2-3; 8 bases line up with TRBD2. The germline V gene has CDR1 SGHNT and CDR2 YYREEE (reference sequence). V shed 1 base, J shed 2 bases, and the junction held 15 bases outside the gene matches. This CDR3 spans 19 amino acids. CDR3 sequence reads: CASSLSGRVPFINTDTQYF. CDR3 DNA: TGTGCCAGCAGCTTGTCCGGGAGGGTCCCTTTTATAAACACAGATACGCAGTATTTT.

J is TRBJ2-6 and V is TRBV4-2; D is undetermined. V dropped 0 bases and J dropped 4 bases, with 4 bases sitting between them. Germline CDR1 LGHNA, CDR2 YNFKEQ. The CDR3 has 14 residues. The CDR3 protein is CASSQEAGANVLTF. Written as DNA, the CDR3 is TGTGCCAGCAGCCAAGAGGCAGGGGCCAACGTCCTGACTTTC.

The gene calls are TRBV29-1 and TRBJ2-3; TRBD2 agrees at 12 bases. Trimming at V came to 6 bases and at J to 8 bases, leaving 12 bases not matched to a gene. Germline-derived CDR1 and CDR2 are SQVTM and ANQGSEA. The CDR3 loop spans 15 amino acids. CDR3: CSVAIGLAGPTTQYF. The CDR3 coding sequence is TGCAGCGTCGCAATCGGACTAGCGGGACCAACTACGCAGTATTTT.

The chain combines TRBV28 with TRBJ1-1, with TRBD1 matching 7 bases. This CDR3 spans 13 amino acids. The junction had 4 bases not matched to a gene; V was cut back by 7 bases and J by 2 bases. Germline-derived CDR1 and CDR2 are MDHEN and SYDVKM. The CDR3 loop reads CASKVGGNTEAFF. DNA of the CDR3: TGTGCCAGCAAAGTAGGGGGCAACACTGAAGCTTTCTTT. The full variable domain, with the rest looked up from reference TRBV28 and TRBJ1-1, is DVKVTQSSRYLVKRTGEKVFLECVQDMDHENMFWYRQDPGLGLRLIYFSYDVKMKEKGDIPEGYSVSREKKERFSLILESASTNQTSMYLCASKVGGNTEAFFGQGTRLTVV.

This chain connects TRBV5-1 to TRBJ2-5, with TRBD1 matching over 8 bases. With V trimmed by 4 bases and J by 3 bases, 8 bases remained unmatched. CDR3 length equals 15 residues. Germline-derived CDR1 and CDR2 are SGHRS and YFSETQ. As DNA, the CDR3 is TGCGCCAGCAGCGGCGGACAGGGCCAAAAAGAGACCCAGTACTTC. Its translation: CASSGGQGQKETQYF.

The chain combines TRBV7-2 with TRBJ1-5; 12 bases line up with TRBD1. The germline V gene encodes CDR1 SGHTA and CDR2 FQGNSA. The CDR3 is 16 residues long. With V trimmed by 0 bases and J by 7 bases, 4 bases remained unmatched. In DNA, the CDR3 is TGTGCCAGCAGCTTAGCGGGGGGACAGGGGGCCCAGCCCCAGCATTTT. Amino acids: CASSLAGGQGAQPQHF. Complete variable domain (other parts from reference TRBV7-2 and TRBJ1-5): GAGVSQSPSNKVTEKGKDVELRCDPISGHTALYWYRQSLGQGLEFLIYFQGNSAPDKSGLPSDRFSAERTGGSVSTLTIQRTQQEDSAVYLCASSLAGGQGAQPQHFGDGTRLSIL.

This clone has a single count. The rearrangement links TRBV9 to TRBJ1-2; D might be TRBD1 (6 bases). The CDR3 extends over 13 amino acids. Germline loops: CDR1 SGDLS, CDR2 YYNGEE. The V end lost 0 bases, the J end lost 6 bases, and 9 bases lay between the germline ends. CDR3 sequence: CASSVVPGDGYTF. In nucleotides, the CDR3 is TGTGCCAGCAGCGTAGTCCCAGGGGATGGCTACACCTTC.

V gene TRBV10-3 combines with J gene TRBJ2-3, with 12 positions matching TRBD2. Germline-derived CDR1 and CDR2 are ENHRY and SYGVKD. V trimming: 5 bases; J trimming: 4 bases; junction bases outside the gene matches: 7. The CDR3 has 16 residues. This CDR3 is CAISNRTSGTADTQYF. The DNA for the CDR3 is TGTGCCATCAGTAACCGGACTAGCGGGACCGCAGATACGCAGTATTTT.

As concerns this clone: This sample includes further DNA sequences coding for the same CDR3. The genes are TRBV4-2 and TRBJ1-3, with a weak D call TRBD1 (5 bases). Germline V lookup: CDR1 LGHNA, CDR2 YNFKEQ. CDR3 length: 18 amino acids. V was pared by 1 base and J by 0 bases, with 16 bases between. For the CDR3, the DNA is TGTGCCAGCAGCCAAGTGGGAGGGGCCGGGGACTCTGGAAACACCATATATTTT. Translating it yields CASSQVGGAGDSGNTIYF.

The chain links TRBV28 to TRBJ2-1; 8 bases match TRBD2. Per the germline V gene, CDR1 is MDHEN and CDR2 is SYDVKM. This CDR3 comprises 15 residues. The V gene end was trimmed by 6 bases and the J gene end by 7 bases; junction bases not matched to a gene: 11. For the CDR3, the DNA is TGTGCCAGCAGGCTTTTAGCGGGAAATTGGAATGAGCAGTTCTTC. Its translation is CASRLLAGNWNEQFF.

This clone was picked up one time. The chain carries TRBV30 and TRBJ2-3; 10 positions match TRBD2. The CDR3 sequence is 18 residues long. J was trimmed by 4 bases and V by 3 bases; bases with no gene match: 16. The germline gives CDR1 GTSNPN, CDR2 SVGIG (reference sequence). The CDR3 DNA sequence: TGTGCCTGGAGGTCCGCTTGGGCTAGCGGGAGCTTGCCAGATACGCAGTATTTT. Its translation is CAWRSAWASGSLPDTQYF. Supplemented by reference TRBV30 and TRBJ2-3, the full variable domain reads SQTIHQWPATLVQPVGSPLSLECTVEGTSNPNLYWYRQAAGRGLQLLFYSVGIGQISSEVPQNLSASRPQDRQFILSSKKLLLSDSGFYLCAWRSAWASGSLPDTQYFGPGTRLTVL.

J is TRBJ2-7 and V is TRBV27, with D perhaps TRBD1 (6 bases). CDR1 and CDR2 from the germline V gene are MNHEY and SMNVEV (reference sequence). V gave up 0 bases and J gave up 4 bases, with 13 bases separating them. The CDR3 loop spans 15 amino acids. DNA for the CDR3: TGTGCCAGCAGTTTATCGCCTCAGGGGTCTTACGAGCAGTACTTC. Amino acids: CASSLSPQGSYEQYF.

The chain is built from TRBV7-2 and TRBJ1-1, with TRBD1 matching over 8 bases. With 2 bases clipped from V and 8 bases from J, the junction kept 7 bases outside the gene matches. There are 14 residues in the CDR3. The germline CDR1 and CDR2 sequences are SGHTA and FQGNSA. In nucleotides, the CDR3 is TGTGCCAGCAGCTTACACCCGGACAGGGTGGAAGCTTTCTTT. The encoded protein is CASSLHPDRVEAFF.

As DNA, the CDR3 is TGTGCCAGTAGTATCCCCAGCGGGAGGACCGGGGAGCTGTTTTTT. It encodes CASSIPSGRTGELFF. The V gene is TRBV19, the J gene TRBJ2-2; 9 bases fit TRBD2. Trimming at V came to 3 bases and at J to 5 bases, leaving 4 bases not matched to a gene. CDR1 is LNHDA, CDR2 SQIVND, per germline (reference sequence). The CDR3 is made up of 15 amino acids.

The V call is TRBV18, the J call TRBJ2-1, with TRBD2 matching 13 bases. J gave up 9 bases and V 3 bases, and 5 bases lay outside the gene matches. The CDR3 is 15 amino acids. Per germline, CDR1 KGHSH and CDR2 LQKENI. The chain's CDR3 is CASSPTGLAGSEQFF. DNA for the CDR3: TGTGCCAGCTCACCCACGGGACTAGCGGGAAGTGAGCAGTTCTTC.

The chain recombines TRBV9 with TRBJ2-2, with TRBD2 matching 11 bases. The V and J ends lost 6 bases and 3 bases, in that order; junction bases with no gene match: 4. CDR3 length: 15 residues. Germline CDR1 reads SGDLS; CDR2 reads YYNGEE. Here the CDR3 reads CASKPGLADTGELFF. The CDR3 nucleotides read TGTGCCAGCAAGCCGGGACTAGCGGACACCGGGGAGCTGTTTTTT.

V and J are TRBV28 and TRBJ2-7, with 7 bases identical to TRBD2. V lost 8 bases to trimming and J lost 0 bases; unmatched junction nucleotides: 10. The CDR3 consists of 15 residues. Germline loops: CDR1 MDHEN, CDR2 SYDVKM. CDR3: CASGAASGSSYEQYF. The CDR3, as DNA: TGTGCCAGCGGCGCGGCTAGCGGAAGCTCCTACGAGCAGTACTTC.

This chain links TRBV5-6 with TRBJ2-1; 7 positions match TRBD2. The J segment lost 0 bases and the V segment lost 0 bases, leaving 6 bases of the junction unmatched. The germline gives CDR1 SGHDT, CDR2 YYEEEE. This CDR3 comprises 17 residues. CDR3 bases: TGTGCCAGCAGCTTGGGTAGCGGGCCCAGCTCCTACAATGAGCAGTTCTTC. As protein: CASSLGSGPSSYNEQFF.

The chain links TRBV21-1 to TRBJ2-7; the table calls TRBD2, which could not be checked here. TRBV21-1 is classified as a pseudogene. The CDR3 is 15 residues long. Written as DNA, the CDR3 is TGTGCCAGCAGCGTGGGACTAGCGGGAGTCCACGAGCAGTACTTC. Protein product: CASSVGLAGVHEQYF.

The chain employs TRBV4-1 and TRBJ2-1; possibly TRBD2 for D (6 bases). Germline V lookup: CDR1 MGHRA, CDR2 YSYEKL. Trimming took 3 bases from V and 4 from J, leaving 22 bases between them. The CDR3 loop spans 18 amino acids. CDR3 sequence: CASSQALRLVAVYNEQFF. DNA of the CDR3: TGCGCCAGCAGCCAGGCACTCCGGTTGGTAGCGGTATACAATGAGCAGTTCTTC.

The chain carries TRBV14 and TRBJ1-6; possible D gene TRBD1, 6 bases. CDR1 is SGHDN and CDR2 is FVKESK in the germline V gene. The CDR3 consists of 15 residues. Trimming removed 1 base from V and 7 bases from J, with 11 bases in between. The CDR3 here is CASSQVRGSNSPLHF. CDR3 DNA: TGTGCCAGCAGCCAAGTCAGGGGCAGCAATTCACCCCTCCACTTT.

The J gene is TRBJ2-7, the V gene TRBV4-1, with D tentatively TRBD2 (6 bases). Germline CDR1 MGHRA, CDR2 YSYEKL. Trimming left V 1 base short and J 0 bases short, with 19 bases between. This CDR3 contains 18 residues. Here the CDR3 reads CASSQGFLSGRSSYEQYF. CDR3 nucleotides: TGCGCCAGCAGCCAAGGTTTTCTCTCGGGGAGGAGCTCCTACGAGCAGTACTTC.

The chain employs TRBV19 and TRBJ1-4; no firm D call. V was shortened by 2 bases and J by 3 bases, with 7 bases between the two germline ends. The CDR3 covers 14 residues. Germline V gene sequence: CDR1 LNHDA, CDR2 SQIVND (reference sequence). This CDR3 is CASSIRRANEKLFF. CDR3 in DNA: TGTGCCAGTAGTATAAGGCGGGCTAATGAAAAACTGTTTTTT.